These T cell receptor beta chains were read from a single sample in a study of blood T cells in healthy people across ages. MiXCR, applied by TCRdb to the 5' RACE reads, yields one record per CDR3 protein. Here the sample spans about 800,000 distinct CDR3 sequences, around 25% being singletons. These data are also associated with another study on T cells of mothers and their children.

Specimen: blood. These receptors came from a boy aged 5-17 years in good health. Each CDR3 is given with its conserved first and last residue. D genes are given only for firm matches. Size values are once, few and many counts, or a class for expanded clones, and some rows have none.

j_call v_call d_call clone_size cdr3_length cdr3_aa cdr3_nt
TRBJ1-1 TRBV27 - few 13 CASSTPMNTEAFF TGTGCCAGTTCGACACCAATGAACACTGAAGCTTTCTTT
TRBJ1-2 TRBV6-2/TRBV6-3 - few 14 CASSGSGAGDGYTF TGTGCCAGCAGTGGGTCGGGGGCCGGAGATGGCTACACCTTC
TRBJ2-7 TRBV7-2 - - 15 CASSSRAVRSYEQYF TGTGCCAGCAGCTCGAGGGCGGTTCGCTCCTACGAGCAGTACTTC
TRBJ2-1 TRBV20-1 - few 16 CSARDRVARSYNEQFF TGCAGTGCTAGAGATCGAGTCGCTCGTTCCTACAATGAGCAGTTCTTC
TRBJ2-1 TRBV7-2 - - 16 CASSKVPQGTENEQFF TGTGCCAGCAGCAAGGTGCCGCAGGGAACGGAAAATGAGCAGTTCTTC
TRBJ2-1 TRBV6-2/TRBV6-3 TRBD2 - 14 CASSEAGALPEQFF TGTGCCAGCAGCGAAGCGGGAGCGTTGCCCGAGCAGTTCTTC
TRBJ2-7 TRBV27 - - 14 CASSRLSGVSEQYF TGTGCCAGCAGTAGACTGAGTGGTGTCTCCGAGCAGTACTTC
TRBJ2-5 TRBV20-1 TRBD2 few 15 CSARDPAGGQETQYF TGCAGTGCTAGAGATCCAGCGGGAGGCCAAGAGACCCAGTACTTC
TRBJ2-3 TRBV14 TRBD1 few 13 CASREGASDTQYF TGTGCCAGCAGAGAGGGGGCATCAGATACGCAGTATTTT
TRBJ2-3 TRBV20-1 - - 12 CSARDFLTLVYF TGCAGTGCTAGAGATTTCCTAACCTTGGTGTATTTT
TRBJ2-1 TRBV27 - - 15 CASSGRKPADDELFF TGTGCCAGCAGTGGCCGCAAACCGGCGGACGATGAGCTGTTCTTC
TRBJ2-2 TRBV7-9 - - 12 CATQRDTGELFF TGTGCCACCCAGCGGGACACCGGGGAGCTGTTTTTT
TRBJ2-1 TRBV12-3/TRBV12-4 TRBD2 - 15 CASSHTSGRVGEQFF TGTGCCAGCAGCCACACTAGCGGGAGGGTCGGCGAGCAGTTCTTC
TRBJ2-7 TRBV20-1 - - 12 CSAGPGLAQQYF TGCAGTGCGGGACCGGGACTTGCCCAGCAGTACTTC
TRBJ2-2 TRBV29-1 TRBD2 few 15 CSVEVAGIGGGELFF TGCAGCGTTGAAGTAGCGGGAATAGGGGGCGGGGAGCTGTTTTTT
TRBJ2-5 TRBV10-3 - - 12 CAISRTEETQYF TGTGCCATCAGCCGGACAGAAGAGACCCAGTACTTC
TRBJ2-4 TRBV5-1 - few 14 CASSSTGIGNIQYF TGCGCCAGCAGCAGTACAGGGATCGGAAACATTCAGTACTTC
TRBJ1-2 TRBV29-1 - - 14 CSVEHTDLLNGYTF TGCAGCGTTGAACACACAGATCTACTCAATGGCTACACCTTC
TRBJ2-5 TRBV5-6 TRBD2 - 13 CASFGGGPETQYF TGTGCCAGCTTTGGGGGAGGGCCAGAGACCCAGTACTTC
TRBJ2-3 TRBV29-1 TRBD1 - 14 CSVVNRGPWDTQYF TGCAGCGTTGTAAACAGGGGTCCTTGGGATACGCAGTATTTT
TRBJ2-7 TRBV7-3 - many 14 CASSLSPGSYEQYF TGTGCCAGCAGCTTATCCCCCGGGTCGTACGAGCAGTACTTC
TRBJ1-4 TRBV9 TRBD1 few 16 CANAGTGRNLGEKLFF TGTGCCAACGCCGGGACAGGGAGAAACCTCGGTGAAAAACTGTTTTTT
TRBJ2-5 TRBV7-2 TRBD2 - 18 CASSFGFGLAGELETQYF TGTGCCAGCAGCTTTGGGTTCGGCCTAGCGGGAGAGTTGGAGACCCAGTACTTC
TRBJ1-4 TRBV11-2 - - 15 CASSLAPALNEKLFF TGTGCCAGCAGCTTAGCTCCAGCTCTAAATGAAAAACTGTTTTTT
TRBJ1-4 TRBV5-1 - - 13 CASKEATNEKLFF TGCGCCAGCAAGGAGGCAACTAATGAAAAACTGTTTTTT
TRBJ2-1 TRBV9 TRBD2 - 19 CASSPHRGTSELSYNEQFF TGTGCCAGCAGCCCTCACCGTGGGACTAGCGAACTCTCCTACAATGAGCAGTTCTTC
TRBJ2-5 TRBV24-1 - once 13 CATSGEAQETQYF TGTGCCACCAGTGGGGAAGCCCAAGAGACCCAGTACTTC
TRBJ2-3 TRBV20-1 TRBD2 - 17 CSAPGLAGDTVTDTQYF TGCAGTGCACCCGGACTAGCGGGGGACACCGTCACAGATACGCAGTATTTT
TRBJ2-7 TRBV20-1 - - 15 CSARDLVSYSYEQYF TGCAGTGCTAGAGATCTTGTCTCCTACTCCTACGAGCAGTACTTC
TRBJ2-7 TRBV28 - few 15 CASSLWVRNYYEQYF TGTGCCAGCAGTTTATGGGTCAGAAATTACTACGAGCAGTACTTC
TRBJ2-7 TRBV3-1 TRBD2 - 14 CASSQGGLDFEQYF TGTGCCAGCAGCCAAGGGGGACTAGACTTCGAGCAGTACTTC
TRBJ2-7 TRBV28 - - 14 CASSFWLTVYEQYF TGTGCCAGCAGTTTTTGGTTAACTGTCTACGAGCAGTACTTC
TRBJ1-2 TRBV29-1 - - 13 CSVRQETNYGYTF TGCAGCGTCAGACAGGAGACTAACTATGGCTACACCTTC
TRBJ1-1 TRBV28 - once 14 CASSLTEENTEAFF TGTGCCAGCAGTTTGACAGAAGAGAACACTGAAGCTTTCTTT
TRBJ1-1 TRBV12-3/TRBV12-4 - - 15 CASSIIRNLNTEAFF TGTGCCAGCAGCATAATCAGGAATTTGAACACTGAAGCTTTCTTT
TRBJ1-1 TRBV24-1 - - 11 CATSLGSEAFF TGTGCCACCAGTCTTGGCTCTGAAGCTTTCTTT
TRBJ2-4 TRBV5-5 - - 14 CASSWDTTQNIQYF TGTGCCAGCAGCTGGGACACTACTCAAAACATTCAGTACTTC
TRBJ1-1 TRBV13 - - 15 CASSLFLVGETEAFF TGTGCCAGCAGCCTCTTCCTTGTAGGGGAGACTGAAGCTTTCTTT
TRBJ2-1 TRBV28 - once 13 CASSLLTYNEQFF TGTGCCAGCAGTTTATTGACCTACAATGAGCAGTTCTTC
TRBJ2-6 TRBV10-3 - - 20 CAIRDEEGTDIFSGANVLTF TGTGCCATCAGGGATGAGGAGGGGACAGATATCTTCTCTGGGGCCAACGTCCTGACTTTC
TRBJ1-4 TRBV21-1 - many 14 CASSKDRRGEKLFF TGTGCCAGCAGCAAGGACCGGCGAGGTGAAAAACTGTTTTTT
TRBJ1-2 TRBV5-5 TRBD1 - 15 CASPSPGQGDYGYTF TGTGCCAGCCCTTCGCCCGGCCAGGGGGACTATGGCTACACCTTC
TRBJ2-3 TRBV7-2 - - 17 CASRRKVLARGTDTQYF TGTGCCAGCAGACGTAAGGTGCTAGCGAGGGGCACAGATACGCAGTATTTT
TRBJ2-5 TRBV7-3 - - 13 CASSMTLGETQYF TGTGCCAGCAGCATGACACTTGGGGAGACCCAGTACTTC
TRBJ2-5 TRBV28 - - 12 CASSTLGETQYF TGTGCCAGCAGTACATTGGGCGAGACCCAGTACTTC
TRBJ2-1 TRBV4-3 TRBD2 few 15 CASSQDLLAGDEQFF TGCGCCAGCAGCCAAGATCTACTAGCGGGAGATGAGCAGTTCTTC
TRBJ2-1 TRBV12-3/TRBV12-4 - - 16 CASRDNLEATYNEQFF TGTGCCAGCAGGGATAACCTAGAGGCCACCTACAATGAGCAGTTCTTC
TRBJ2-1 TRBV27 TRBD2 - 16 CASSIPSRGAYNEQFF TGTGCCAGCAGCATCCCCTCGCGGGGGGCTTACAATGAGCAGTTCTTC
TRBJ2-3 TRBV12-3/TRBV12-4 - - 12 CASREPGDTQYF TGTGCCAGCAGAGAGCCCGGAGATACGCAGTATTTT
TRBJ1-1 TRBV9 - - 13 CASSARAYTEAFF TGTGCCAGCAGCGCCCGGGCCTACACTGAAGCTTTCTTT
TRBJ1-1 TRBV25-1 - - 13 CASSEFGGTEAFF TGTGCCAGCAGTGAATTTGGGGGCACTGAAGCTTTCTTT
TRBJ2-3 TRBV5-1 - - 15 CASSLAGTKIDTQYF TGCGCCAGCAGCTTGGCCGGGACAAAGATAGATACGCAGTATTTT
TRBJ2-3 TRBV5-1 TRBD1 - 17 CASRGYGQGESTDTQYF TGCGCCAGCAGAGGTTACGGACAGGGGGAAAGCACAGATACGCAGTATTTT
TRBJ2-7 TRBV20-1 - - 12 CSARGQLGEQYF TGCAGTGCTAGAGGCCAGTTGGGCGAGCAGTACTTC
TRBJ2-3 TRBV13 TRBD1 - 16 CASSFADRGRKDTQYF TGTGCCAGCAGCTTCGCGGACAGGGGGCGTAAAGATACGCAGTATTTT
TRBJ2-7 TRBV12-3/TRBV12-4 - - 13 CASSFRVSAPLNF TGTGCCAGCAGTTTTCGAGTTTCGGCCCCCCTGAACTTC
TRBJ2-1 TRBV14 - few 11 CASSPGTGQFF TGTGCCAGCAGCCCAGGGACGGGGCAGTTCTTC
TRBJ2-7 TRBV12-3/TRBV12-4 - - 16 CASSPPEGRGTYEQYF TGTGCCAGCAGCCCTCCTGAGGGCAGGGGTACCTACGAGCAGTACTTC
TRBJ2-6 TRBV15 - - 16 CATSRSSHSGANVLTF TGTGCCACCAGCAGGTCCTCGCACTCTGGGGCCAACGTCCTGACTTTC
TRBJ2-5 TRBV20-1 - - 15 CSARDLRTAQETQYF TGCAGTGCTAGAGATCTACGGACAGCCCAAGAGACCCAGTACTTC